This TCR beta chain was sequenced in a study of T-cell reconstitution after alpha-beta-depleted transplantation in children. This clonotype was seen at least ten times. Its specificity is unknown. This sample's TCRbeta library carried unique molecular identifier barcodes. One entry per CDR3 protein results from TCRdb running MiXCR on the PCR reads. The sample shows around 270,000 distinct CDR3 sequences, over 7.5% of them seen only once. The CDR3 is 15 residues long. Trimming took 1 base from V and 0 from J, leaving 6 bases between them. Germline V gives CDR1 SGHTA, CDR2 FQGNSA. Study conclusions and caveats: T-cell numbers and diversity one year post-transplant derived largely from freshly generated T cells.

The source was peripheral blood, collected 360 days after TCRalphabeta/CD19-depleted stem cell transplant. This TCR was sampled from a female patient under 10 years old who had a stem cell transplant for Fanconi anemia, so the T cells may come from the graft donor. This sequence joins TRBV7-2 and TRBJ1-4; D is uncertain. In DNA, the CDR3 is TGTGCCAGCAGCTTAGGAATAGCAACTAATGAAAAACTGTTTTTT. Translating it yields CASSLGIATNEKLFF.